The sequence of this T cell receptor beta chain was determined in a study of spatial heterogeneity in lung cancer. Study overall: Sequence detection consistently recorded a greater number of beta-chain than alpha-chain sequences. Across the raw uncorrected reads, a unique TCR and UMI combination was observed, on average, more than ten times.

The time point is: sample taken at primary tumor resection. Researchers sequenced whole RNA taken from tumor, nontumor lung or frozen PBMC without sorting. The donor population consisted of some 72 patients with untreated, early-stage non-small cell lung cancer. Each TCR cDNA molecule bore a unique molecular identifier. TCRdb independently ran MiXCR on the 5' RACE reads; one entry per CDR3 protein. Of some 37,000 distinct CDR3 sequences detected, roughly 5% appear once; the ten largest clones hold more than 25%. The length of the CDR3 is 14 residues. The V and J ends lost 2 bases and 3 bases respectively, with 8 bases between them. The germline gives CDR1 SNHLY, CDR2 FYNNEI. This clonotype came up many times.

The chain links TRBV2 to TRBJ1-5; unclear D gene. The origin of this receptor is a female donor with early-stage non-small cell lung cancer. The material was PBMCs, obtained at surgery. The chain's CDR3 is CASSEREPNQPQHF. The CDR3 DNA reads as TGTGCCAGCAGTGAAAGGGAACCCAATCAGCCCCAGCATTTT.